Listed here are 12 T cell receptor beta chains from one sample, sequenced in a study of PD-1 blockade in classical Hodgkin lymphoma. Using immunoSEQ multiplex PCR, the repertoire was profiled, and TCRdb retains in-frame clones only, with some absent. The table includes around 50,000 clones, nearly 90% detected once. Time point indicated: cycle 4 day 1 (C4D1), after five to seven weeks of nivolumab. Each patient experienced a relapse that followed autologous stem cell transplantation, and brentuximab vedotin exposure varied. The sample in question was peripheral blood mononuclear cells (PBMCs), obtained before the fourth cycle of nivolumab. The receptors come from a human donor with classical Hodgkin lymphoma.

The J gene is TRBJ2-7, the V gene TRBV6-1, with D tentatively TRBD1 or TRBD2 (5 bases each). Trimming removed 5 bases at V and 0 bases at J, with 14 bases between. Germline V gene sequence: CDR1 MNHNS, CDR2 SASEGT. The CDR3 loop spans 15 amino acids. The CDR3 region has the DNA TGTGCCAGCAGTCGTACCGGGACCGACTCCTACGAGCAGTACTTC. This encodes CASSRTGTDSYEQYF.

CDR3 protein: CASKLLGIDEQYF. The DNA of the CDR3 is TGTGCCAGCAAGTTGTTGGGGATCGACGAGCAGTACTTC. The genes are TRBV28 and TRBJ2-7, with D hard to call. CDR1 is MDHEN, CDR2 SYDVKM, per germline. V shed 7 bases and J shed 5 bases, with 15 bases lying between them. This CDR3 is built from 13 residues. Filled out from reference TRBV28 and TRBJ2-7, the complete variable domain reads DVKVTQSSRYLVKRTGEKVFLECVQDMDHENMFWYRQDPGLGLRLIYFSYDVKMKEKGDIPEGYSVSREKKERFSLILESASTNQTSMYLCASKLLGIDEQYFGPGTRLTVT.

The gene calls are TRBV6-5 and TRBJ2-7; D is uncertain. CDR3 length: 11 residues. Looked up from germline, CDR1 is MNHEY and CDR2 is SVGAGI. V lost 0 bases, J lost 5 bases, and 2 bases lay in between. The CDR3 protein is CASSYSDEQYF. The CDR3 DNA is TGTGCCAGCAGTTACTCAGACGAGCAGTACTTC.

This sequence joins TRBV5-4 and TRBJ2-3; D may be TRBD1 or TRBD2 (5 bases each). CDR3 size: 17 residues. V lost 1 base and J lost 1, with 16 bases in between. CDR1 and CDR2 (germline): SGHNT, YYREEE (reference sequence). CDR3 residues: CASSLMWGRARTDTQYF. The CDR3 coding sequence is TGTGCCAGCAGCTTGATGTGGGGGAGAGCCCGCACAGATACGCAGTATTTT. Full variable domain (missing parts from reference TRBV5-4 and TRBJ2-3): ETGVTQSPTHLIKTRGQQVTLRCSSQSGHNTVSWYQQALGQGPQFIFQYYREEENGRGNFPPRFSGLQFPNYSSELNVNALELDDSALYLCASSLMWGRARTDTQYFGPGTRLTVL.

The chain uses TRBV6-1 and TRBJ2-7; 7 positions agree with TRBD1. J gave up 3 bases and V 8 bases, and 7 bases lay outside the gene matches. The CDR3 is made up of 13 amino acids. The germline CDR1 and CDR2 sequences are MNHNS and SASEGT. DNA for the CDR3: TGTGCCAGCTTCCCCGACAGGGACTACGAGCAGTACTTC. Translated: CASFPDRDYEQYF.

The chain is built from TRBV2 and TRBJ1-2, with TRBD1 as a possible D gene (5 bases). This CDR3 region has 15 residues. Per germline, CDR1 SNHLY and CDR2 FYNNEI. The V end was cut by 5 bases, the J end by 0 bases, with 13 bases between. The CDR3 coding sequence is TGTGCCAGCAGTAGAGCCGGGACGGCTAACTATGGCTACACCTTC. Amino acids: CASSRAGTANYGYTF.

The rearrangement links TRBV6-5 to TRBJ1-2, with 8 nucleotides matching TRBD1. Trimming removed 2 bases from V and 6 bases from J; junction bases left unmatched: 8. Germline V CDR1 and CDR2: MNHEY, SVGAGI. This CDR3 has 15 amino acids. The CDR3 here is CASSYLASRGHGYTF. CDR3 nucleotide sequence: TGTGCCAGCAGTTACCTTGCGTCCAGGGGGCATGGCTACACCTTC.

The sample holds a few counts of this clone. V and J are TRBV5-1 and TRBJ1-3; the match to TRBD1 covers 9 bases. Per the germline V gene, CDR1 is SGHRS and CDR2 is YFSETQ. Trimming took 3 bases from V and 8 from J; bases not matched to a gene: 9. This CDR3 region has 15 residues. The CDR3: CASSSLTGGADTIYF. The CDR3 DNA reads TGCGCCAGCAGCTCCCTAACAGGGGGCGCGGACACCATATATTTT.

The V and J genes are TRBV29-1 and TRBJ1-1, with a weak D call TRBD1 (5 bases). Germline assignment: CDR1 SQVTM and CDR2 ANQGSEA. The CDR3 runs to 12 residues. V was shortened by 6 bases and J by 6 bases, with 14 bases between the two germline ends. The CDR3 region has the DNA TGCAGCGTCGTCAGGGTGGGCGCTGAAGCTTTCTTT. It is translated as CSVVRVGAEAFF.

In nucleotides, the CDR3 is TGTGCCAGCTCACCAGGGGCCTACAATCAGCCCCAGCATTTT. Amino acids: CASSPGAYNQPQHF. V gene TRBV18 combines with J gene TRBJ1-5; D possibly corresponds to TRBD1 (5 bases). V dropped 2 bases and J dropped 3 bases, with 8 bases sitting between them. The CDR3 contains 14 residues. CDR1 and CDR2 from the germline V gene are KGHSH and LQKENI.

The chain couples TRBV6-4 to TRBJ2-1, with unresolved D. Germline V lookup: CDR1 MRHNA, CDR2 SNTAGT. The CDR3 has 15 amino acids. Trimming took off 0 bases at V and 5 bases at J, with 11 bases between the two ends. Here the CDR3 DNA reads TGTGCCAGCAGTGACTCGACGGTTAAAAACAATGAGCAGTTCTTC. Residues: CASSDSTVKNNEQFF.

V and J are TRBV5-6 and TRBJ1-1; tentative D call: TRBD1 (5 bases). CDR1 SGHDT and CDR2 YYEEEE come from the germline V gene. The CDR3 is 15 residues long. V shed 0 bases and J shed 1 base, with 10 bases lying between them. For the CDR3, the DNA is TGTGCCAGCAGCTTGGTACCCAGGGCGAACACTGAAGCTTTCTTT. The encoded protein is CASSLVPRANTEAFF.